These 29 T cell receptor beta chains were sequenced from one sample in a study of tumor-infiltrating lymphocytes in primary liver carcinoma. Co-extraction yielded RNA and DNA from 20-30 mg of unsorted bulk tissue. Priming with a constant-region primer yielded TCR beta cDNA from about 500 ng total RNA. Three rounds of nested multiplex PCR with slightly modified ARM-PCR produced TCR beta libraries. TRBV1-TRBV30 forward primers paired with a C-beta reverse primer were used in the first two PCR rounds, which ran around 10 cycles each. TCRdb re-derived calls from the multiplex PCR reads in MiXCR, one entry per CDR3 protein. The sample contains tens of thousands of distinct CDR3 sequences, around 70% of which appear only once. The sample taken for sequencing was liver tumor tissue from sampling region 1. The subset denotes: tumor region T1, superior pole. Receptors were obtained from a man in his forties or fifties with primary liver carcinoma and hepatitis B virus infection.

The chain joins TRBV30 to TRBJ2-1; the D is unclear. This CDR3 is 15 amino acids long. The germline gives CDR1 GTSNPN, CDR2 SVGIG (reference sequence). Trimming took 3 bases from V and 5 from J, leaving 17 bases between them. In DNA, the CDR3 is TGTGCCTGGAGCCACCCGCCAGGCGATGACAATGAGCAGTTCTTC. This encodes CAWSHPPGDDNEQFF.

Concerning this clonotype: One junction end disagrees with the germline gene, perhaps due to a read error. V usage is TRBV5-6 and J usage is TRBJ2-3; 7 nucleotides align to TRBD2. Germline assignment: CDR1 SGHDT and CDR2 YYEEEE. CDR3 length: 15 amino acids. The CDR3 reads CPSSFDMGGSSTQYF. The DNA for the CDR3 is TGTCCCAGCAGCTTCGACATGGGGGGGTCTAGTACGCAGTATTTT. The full variable domain, completed using reference TRBV5-6 and TRBJ2-3, is DAGVTQSPTHLIKTRGQQVTLRCSPKSGHDTVSWYQQALGQGPQFIFQYYEEEERQRGNFPDRFSGHQFPNYSSELNVNALLLGDSALYLCPSSFDMGGSSTQYFGPGTRLTVL.

In the case of this clonotype: One end of the junction is discordant with germline, which a read error may explain. This chain joins TRBV7-3 and TRBJ1-1; no firm D call. The CDR3 runs 14 residues. CDR1 SGHTA and CDR2 FQGTGA come from the germline V gene. The CDR3 nucleotides are TGTGCCAGCAGCTTACTGTCAGTGAACACTGAAGATTTCTTT. It encodes CASSLLSVNTEDFF.

As for this clonotype: At one of its ends the junction is not consistent with the germline gene, which may arise from a read error. The chain employs TRBV2 and TRBJ1-1; unclear D gene. Germline lookup yields CDR1 SNHLY and CDR2 FYNNEI. The CDR3 has 13 residues. Here the CDR3 DNA reads TGCGCCAGCATTGCCAATTTGAACACTGGAGCTTTCTTT. Protein product: CASIANLNTGAFF.

Details on this clonotype: Being one base from a much bigger clone, this may be a read error. This chain joins TRBV5-1 and TRBJ1-4; 7 bases are shared with TRBD1. The CDR3 runs to 14 residues. Trimming cost V 5 bases and J 5 bases; bases outside gene matches: 6. The V gene's germline CDR1 is SGHRS and CDR2 YFSETQ. The DNA for the CDR3 is TGCGCCAGCAGGCTCGGGACAGAGAATGAAAAACTGTTTTTT. This gives the protein CASRLGTENEKLFF.

A word on this clonotype: The junction does not match germline at one end; this may be a read error. The V gene is TRBV6-5, the J gene TRBJ2-3; D uncertain. The V gene's germline CDR1 is MNHEY and CDR2 SVGAGI. The CDR3 has 14 amino acids. The CDR3 DNA is TGTGCCAGCAGTTGGAACGGACGCACGGATACGCAGTATTTT. Protein product: CASSWNGRTDTQYF.

Remarks on this clonotype: One end of the junction is discordant with germline, which a read error may explain. The chain links TRBV29-1 to TRBJ2-1; maybe TRBD1 (6 bases). Germline-derived CDR1 and CDR2 are SQVTM and ANQGSEA. The CDR3 has 13 residues. CDR3 DNA sequence: TGCAGCGGAGGACAGACCGCATACAATGAGAAGTTCTTC. Amino acid sequence: CSGGQTAYNEKFF.

Worth noting for this clonotype: In this CDR3 the conserved last residue, phenylalanine or tryptophan, is missing, so a read error is likely. The rearrangement joins TRBV29-1 to TRBJ2-3, with D hard to call. CDR3 length: 16 amino acids. Germline CDR1 is SQVTM and CDR2 is ANQGSEA. CDR3 nucleotides: TGCAGCGCCAGCCCGCTATCGGCTGAATCCACAGATCCGCAGTATTTG. It translates to CSASPLSAESTDPQYL.

Concerning this clonotype: A read error may account for a junction end that differs from germline. The J gene is TRBJ2-1, the V gene TRBV4-2; the match to TRBD1 covers 9 bases. The CDR3 spans 15 residues. Germline CDR1 reads LGHNA; CDR2 reads YNFKEQ. The CDR3 sequence: CASSPLTGGNNEQLF. As DNA, the CDR3 is TGTGCCAGCAGCCCGCTGACAGGGGGGAACAATGAGCAGCTCTTC.

This clonotype was seen many times. The rearrangement links TRBV24-1 to TRBJ2-4; the D gene could be TRBD1 or TRBD2 (6 bases each). This CDR3 has 15 residues. Looked up from germline, CDR1 is KGHDR and CDR2 is SFDVKD. The V end was cut by 4 bases, the J end by 3 bases, with 12 bases between. The CDR3 protein is CATSDPRGDKNIQYF. CDR3 bases: TGTGCCACCAGTGACCCTAGGGGGGACAAAAACATTCAGTACTTC.

About this clonotype itself: One end of the junction is discordant with germline, which a read error may explain. The chain joins TRBV11-2 to TRBJ2-2, with 9 positions matching TRBD2. The CDR3 is made up of 16 amino acids. Germline lookup yields CDR1 SGHAT and CDR2 FQNNGV. The CDR3 spells CTYSLVALAGTGELSF. As DNA, the CDR3 is TGTACCTACAGCTTAGTGGCGCTAGCGGGAACCGGGGAGCTGTCTTTT.

Remarks on this clonotype: A much more abundant neighbour one base away suggests this may be a read error. V usage is TRBV5-1 and J usage is TRBJ2-7; D gene uncertain. From germline, CDR1 is SGHRS and CDR2 YFSETQ. The CDR3 length is 15 residues. The CDR3 DNA reads as TGCGCCAGCAGCTTGGAAAAGGCGGTAGGCCACGATCAGTACTTC. This translates into CASSLEKAVGHDQYF.

This clonotype was observed many times. The chain has TRBV6-5 and TRBJ1-2; weak D call: TRBD1 (5 bases). From germline, CDR1 is MNHEY and CDR2 SVGAGI. This CDR3 has 13 amino acids. Trimming pared 5 bases from V and 0 bases from J, leaving 7 bases between. CDR3 DNA sequence: TGTGCCAGCAGTCCGGGGGCTAACTATGGCTACACCTTC. Protein product: CASSPGANYGYTF.

Note on this clonotype: The junction shows a germline mismatch at one end, possibly a read error. The rearrangement joins TRBV12-3 or TRBV12-4 to TRBJ2-1; tentatively, D is TRBD2 (6 bases). This CDR3 has 13 residues. CDR3: CTSSLGGLTEQFF. The CDR3 DNA is TGTACCAGCAGTTTAGGAGGGTTGACTGAGCAGTTCTTC.

Of note for this clonotype: A much larger clone lies a single base off, so this may be a read error. The J gene is TRBJ2-1, the V gene TRBV20-1; the match to TRBD2 covers 11 bases. The CDR3 totals 15 residues. Per germline, CDR1 DFQATT and CDR2 SNEGSKA (reference sequence). The CDR3 reads CSASTLAGGYNEQSF. The CDR3 DNA follows: TGCAGTGCTAGTACGCTAGCGGGGGGATACAATGAGCAGTCCTTC.

This clonotype appeared many times. The chain is built from TRBV28 and TRBJ1-2; tentatively, D is TRBD1 (6 bases). The ends were cut back, 5 bases at V and 4 bases at J, with 14 bases in the middle. CDR1 and CDR2 from the germline V gene are MDHEN and SYDVKM. The CDR3 consists of 14 residues. The DNA of the CDR3 is TGTGCCAGCAGTACAGGGTATTGGGTCTATGGCTACACCTTC. It specifies CASSTGYWVYGYTF.

In regard to this clonotype: Given the absence of the conserved phenylalanine or tryptophan at the CDR3 end, a read error is likely. The J gene is TRBJ2-3, the V gene TRBV4-1; D ambiguous. This CDR3 contains 14 residues. From germline, CDR1 is MGHRA and CDR2 YSYEKL. V lost 0 bases to trimming and J lost 8 bases, with 12 bases between them. This chain's CDR3 is CASSQDQLAGTQYY. The CDR3 bases are TGCGCCAGCAGCCAAGACCAATTGGCAGGTACGCAGTATTAT.

About this clonotype itself: One junction end does not reproduce the germline sequence, and a read error may be involved. The V gene is TRBV12-3 or TRBV12-4, the J gene TRBJ1-1; a weak D match, TRBD1 (5 bases). There are 12 residues in the CDR3. The CDR3 reads CASSLGGREASF. CDR3 coding DNA: TGTGCCAGCAGTTTGGGGGGTAGGGAGGCTTCCTTT.

About this clonotype: The junction differs from germline at one of its ends, possibly a read error. The chain uses TRBV11-2 and TRBJ2-1; D might be TRBD2 (6 bases). CDR1 is SGHAT, CDR2 FQNNGV, per germline. This CDR3 comprises 14 residues. The CDR3 is CASSPGGPFNEQLF. DNA for the CDR3: TGTGCCAGCAGCCCTGGAGGGCCGTTCAATGAGCAACTCTTC. Filled out from reference TRBV11-2 and TRBJ2-1, the complete variable domain reads EAGVAQSPRYKIIEKRQSVAFWCNPISGHATLYWYQQILGQGPKLLIQFQNNGVVDDSQLPKDRFSAERLKGVDSTLKIQPAKLEDSAVYLCASSPGGPFNEQLFGPGTRLTVL.

With regard to this clonotype: This clone may be a read error of a much larger clone one base away. The J gene is TRBJ2-4, the V gene TRBV2; TRBD1 or TRBD2 may be the D gene (6 bases each). CDR1 and CDR2 from the germline V gene are SNHLY and FYNNEI. The CDR3 contains 12 residues. CDR3 coding DNA: TGTGCCAGCAGTTTATGGGGGGACATTCGGTACTTC. Its translation: CASSLWGDIRYF.

In the case of this clonotype: At one end, the junction sequence differs from germline, possibly due to a read error. V usage is TRBV6-5 and J usage is TRBJ2-3; possible D gene TRBD2, 7 bases. CDR1 MNHEY and CDR2 SVGAGI come from the germline V gene. CDR3 length equals 16 residues. The CDR3 DNA sequence: TGTGCCAGCAGTTTAACCGGCGAGCGGGACACAGTTACGCAGTATTTT. It specifies CASSLTGERDTVTQYF.

This clonotype was counted many times. The V and J genes are TRBV7-9 and TRBJ2-7, with 11 bases aligning to TRBD1. V shed 0 bases, J shed 4 bases, and the junction held 11 bases outside the gene matches. Looked up from germline, CDR1 is SEHNR and CDR2 is FQNEAQ (reference sequence). The CDR3 runs 18 residues. The CDR3 DNA reads as TGTGCCAGCAGCTTAGCTCAGCTTAGGACAGGGGGCTCTTACGAGCAGTACTTC. This codes for CASSLAQLRTGGSYEQYF.

This clonotype occurred a few times. A single base separates this from a much larger clone, so it may be a read error. A read error is likely, as this CDR3 ends without the conserved phenylalanine or tryptophan. The V call is TRBV10-3, the J call TRBJ2-7; D is uncertain. There are 14 residues in the CDR3. V lost 3 bases and J 0 bases, leaving 9 bases between the germline ends. Germline CDR1 ENHRY, CDR2 SYGVKD. CDR3 loop: CAISEGVNSYEQYS. CDR3 bases: TGTGCCATCAGTGAAGGCGTCAACTCCTACGAGCAGTACTCC.

For this clonotype: The CDR3 does not end in the conserved phenylalanine or tryptophan, so this is likely a read error. This chain joins TRBV12-3 or TRBV12-4 and TRBJ2-1; TRBD2 matches 10 bases. J was trimmed by 6 bases and V by 6 bases; bases with no gene match: 11. There are 16 residues in the CDR3. DNA for the CDR3: TGTGCCAGCAGCCCCTTCGGATTAGCGGGGGGCAATGAGCAGTTCTCC. It encodes CASSPFGLAGGNEQFS.

This clonotype was observed at least ten times. The chain combines TRBV28 with TRBJ2-5, with no clear D. The CDR3 contains 14 residues. Germline CDR1 MDHEN, CDR2 SYDVKM. Trimming pared 6 bases from V and 2 bases from J, leaving 13 bases between. The CDR3 region is CASSPRSDQETQYF. CDR3 in DNA: TGTGCCAGCAGCCCGCGGTCGGATCAAGAGACCCAGTACTTC. Using reference TRBV28 and TRBJ2-5 for the parts outside the CDR3, the full variable domain is DVKVTQSSRYLVKRTGEKVFLECVQDMDHENMFWYRQDPGLGLRLIYFSYDVKMKEKGDIPEGYSVSREKKERFSLILESASTNQTSMYLCASSPRSDQETQYFGPGTRLLVL.

The rearrangement joins TRBV12-3 or TRBV12-4 to TRBJ2-1; D unclear. CDR3 length: 13 amino acids. The V and J ends lost 5 bases and 4 bases respectively, with 9 bases between them. The CDR3 nucleotides are TGTGCCAGCAGTCCTTATTGGTACAATGAGCAGTTCTTC. It translates to CASSPYWYNEQFF.

Regarding this clonotype: A much more abundant neighbour one base away suggests this may be a read error. The chain combines TRBV5-1 with TRBJ2-7; TRBD1 matches at 10 bases. The J segment lost 4 bases and the V segment lost 7 bases, leaving 14 bases of the junction unmatched. Germline assignment: CDR1 SGHRS and CDR2 YFSETQ. The CDR3 runs to 16 residues. The DNA for the CDR3 is TGCGCCAGCGAAAGAGGAACCGGGACAGGGGATTACGAGCAGTACTTC. Translation: CASERGTGTGDYEQYF.

A word on this clonotype: A read error may produce the germline difference seen at one junction end. The rearrangement joins TRBV28 to TRBJ2-5; 10 positions agree with TRBD1. CDR1 MDHEN and CDR2 SYDVKM come from the germline V gene. The CDR3 is made up of 15 amino acids. This chain's CDR3 is CASSLPTGGLEIQYF. In DNA form, the CDR3 reads TGTGCCAGCAGTTTGCCGACAGGGGGCCTTGAGATCCAGTACTTC.

With regard to this clonotype: A read error is possible here, since a much larger clone lies one base away. The chain combines TRBV30 with TRBJ2-1, with 9 bases matching TRBD1. In germline, CDR1 is GTSNPN, CDR2 SVGIG (reference sequence). The CDR3 contains 14 residues. CDR3 residues: CAWSVQGAYNERFF. Written as DNA, the CDR3 is TGTGCCTGGAGTGTACAGGGGGCCTACAATGAGCGGTTCTTC.